This TCR beta chain was obtained from a study of T cells in Graves' hyperthyroidism and ophthalmopathy. Study-level background: The authors collected peripheral blood at initial diagnosis, before any treatment.

V lost 2 bases and J lost 2, with 9 bases in between. This CDR3 has 14 amino acids. Germline CDR1 MNHEY, CDR2 SVGAGI. What was amplified from RNA transcripts were TCR beta CDR3 regions. The HTBI primer set served for first-round RT-PCR of the TCR CDR3. Via MiXCR, TCRdb re-called the multiplex PCR reads, giving one row per CDR3 protein. The data hold 450,000 to 600,000 distinct CDR3 sequences, with roughly 15% observed a single time. The sequence derives from a woman in her forties with Graves' hyperthyroidism. The specimen was blood. This sequence joins TRBV6-5 and TRBJ2-5, with TRBD2 as a possible D gene (7 bases). For the CDR3, the DNA is TGTGCCAGCAGTTACAGGGGGGGACAAGAGACCCAGTACTTC. Protein: CASSYRGGQETQYF.